Shown below are 10 T cell receptor beta chains from a single sample sequenced in a study of naive and memory T cell subsets. The beta constant-region primer was an equimolar mix of two oligonucleotides covering TRBC1 and TRBC2. Nested alpha and beta constant-region primers with the SP2 primer drove four PCR rounds on ligated cDNA. TCRdb redid the calling of the UMI-ligation and nested PCR reads with MiXCR, one entry per CDR3 protein. The table shows about 120,000 distinct CDR3 sequences, with around 35% occurring only once. Sequenced sample: central memory CD4+ T cells from blood. The receptors were sampled from a human donor in good health.

This chain uses TRBV4-1 with TRBJ2-7; no clear D. The CDR3 has 14 residues. Between the trimmed V and J ends, which lost 0 bases and 0 bases, there was a span of 6 bases. CDR1 is MGHRA and CDR2 is YSYEKL in the germline V gene. The CDR3 region has the DNA TGCGCCAGCAGCCAAGAACAGTCCTCCTACGAGCAGTACTTC. Translated, it gives CASSQEQSSYEQYF.

V is TRBV5-4 and J is TRBJ2-7, with 8 bases fitting TRBD1. Looked up from germline, CDR1 is SGHNT and CDR2 is YYREEE (reference sequence). V was pared by 6 bases and J by 3 bases, with 8 bases of the junction left unmatched. This CDR3 contains 14 residues. The CDR3 sequence: CASTLTGDGYEQYF. DNA for the CDR3: TGTGCCAGCACCCTGACAGGGGACGGCTACGAGCAGTACTTC.

J is TRBJ2-1 and V is TRBV30, with D uncertain. There are 11 residues in the CDR3. Germline V CDR1 and CDR2: GTSNPN, SVGIG (reference sequence). Trimming removed 1 base at V and 12 bases at J, with 10 bases between. The CDR3 nucleotides read TGTGCCTGGAGTGGGACGCGTGCGCAGTTCTTC. It codes for CAWSGTRAQFF.

Here the CDR3 DNA reads TGTGCCAGCAGTAAGGGGGGACGGCCCTACGAGCAGTACTTC. Amino acid sequence: CASSKGGRPYEQYF. The rearrangement links TRBV25-1 to TRBJ2-7; D may be TRBD1 or TRBD2 (6 bases each). Germline assignment: CDR1 MGHDK and CDR2 SYGVNS. The ends were cut back, 5 bases at V and 2 bases at J, with 13 bases in the middle. The CDR3 sequence is 14 residues long.

This clonotype has only a few counts. This chain links TRBV28 with TRBJ1-6; a possible D gene is TRBD1 (5 bases). From germline, CDR1 is MDHEN and CDR2 SYDVKM. V was shortened by 4 bases and J by 10 bases, with 17 bases between the two germline ends. This CDR3 region has 15 residues. This chain's CDR3 is CASSSTGTGYSPLHF. The CDR3 region has the DNA TGTGCCAGCAGTTCCACCGGGACGGGCTACTCACCCCTCCACTTT.

At least ten counts were recorded for this clonotype. The chain carries TRBV9 and TRBJ1-1, with D possibly being TRBD1 (5 bases). Trimming cost V 0 bases and J 8 bases, with 11 bases left between them. The CDR3 runs 13 residues. Per germline, CDR1 SGDLS and CDR2 YYNGEE. Here the CDR3 DNA reads TGTGCCAGCAGCGTAGACCAGGGCAAAGAAGCTTTCTTT. Its translation: CASSVDQGKEAFF.

The chain has TRBV30 and TRBJ2-7; the D is unclear. CDR1 is GTSNPN, CDR2 SVGIG, per germline (reference sequence). V was clipped by 0 bases and J by 6 bases, with 12 bases between them. This CDR3 has 13 residues. The CDR3 protein is CAWSVGSPGEQYF. For the CDR3, the DNA is TGTGCCTGGAGTGTAGGTAGTCCCGGCGAGCAGTACTTC.

J is TRBJ2-3 and V is TRBV20-1; 7 bases map to TRBD2. Trimming took 4 bases from V and 9 from J; bases not matched to a gene: 16. The CDR3 contains 15 residues. Germline CDR1 and CDR2: DFQATT and SNEGSKA (reference sequence). The CDR3 bases are TGCAGTGCTAACCTCCTGGCGGGAGCGGAGGACACGCAGTATTTT. Translation gives CSANLLAGAEDTQYF.

This clonotype showed up many times. The chain uses TRBV7-8 and TRBJ2-7, with no clear D. The CDR3 covers 13 residues. Trimming stripped 10 bases from V and 2 bases from J, with 15 bases between. Germline-derived CDR1 and CDR2 are SGHVS and FQNEAQ. The DNA of the CDR3 is TGTGCCACCTCGGCTTTAGCCCCCTACGAGCAGTACTTC. This sequence encodes CATSALAPYEQYF.

This clonotype was seen a few times. This chain's CDR3 is CATSKLQSGNHVSFF. CDR3 bases: TGTGCCACCAGCAAACTTCAAAGCGGGAATCACGTATCGTTCTTC. The chain couples TRBV15 to TRBJ2-1; 7 bases line up with TRBD2. The CDR3 consists of 15 residues. Germline V gives CDR1 LNHNV, CDR2 YYDKDF (reference sequence). V shed 4 bases, J shed 15 bases, and the junction held 18 bases outside the gene matches.